This T cell receptor beta chain originates from a study of blood T cell repertoires in COVID-19. Study-level information: The samples span acute and convalescent COVID-19 from the United States, Italy and Spain. PBMCs, B-cell-depleted T cells, or T cells were the source of the cDNA or gDNA that made up the material.

Original methodology: For nucleated cells, counts were estimated from reference gene primer amplification. The method was immunoSEQ multiplex PCR; TCRdb's version includes in-frame clones alone and lacks a portion of them. The V and J calls and clone size come from that table; D and trimming were worked out from the DNA. Of about 360,000 clones in the sample, about 88% were seen once. The CDR3 totals 15 residues. V was shortened by 6 bases and J by 0 bases, with 12 bases between the two germline ends. Germline CDR1 is SNHLY and CDR2 is FYNNEI. The genes are TRBV2 and TRBJ2-1, with D perhaps TRBD2 (6 bases). The receptor was derived from a human donor in a cohort sampled during active COVID-19. The sample comprised peripheral blood. The CDR3 sequence is CASSPGTSSYNEQFF. For the CDR3, the DNA is TGTGCCAGCAGCCCCGGGACTTCCTCCTACAATGAGCAGTTCTTC.